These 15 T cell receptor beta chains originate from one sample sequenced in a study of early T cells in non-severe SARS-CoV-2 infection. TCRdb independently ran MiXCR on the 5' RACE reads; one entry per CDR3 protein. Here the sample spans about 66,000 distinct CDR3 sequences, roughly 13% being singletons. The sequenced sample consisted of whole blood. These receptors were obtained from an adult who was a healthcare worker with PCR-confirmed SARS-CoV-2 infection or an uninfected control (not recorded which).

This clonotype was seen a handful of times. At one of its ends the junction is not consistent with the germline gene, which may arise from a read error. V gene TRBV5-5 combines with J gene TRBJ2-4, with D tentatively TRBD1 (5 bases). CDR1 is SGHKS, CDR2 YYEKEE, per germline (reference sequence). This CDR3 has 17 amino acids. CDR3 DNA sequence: TGTGCCAGCAGCGAACCGCCCCAGGGTACCCTCAAAAGCATTCAGTACTTC. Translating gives CASSEPPQGTLKSIQYF.

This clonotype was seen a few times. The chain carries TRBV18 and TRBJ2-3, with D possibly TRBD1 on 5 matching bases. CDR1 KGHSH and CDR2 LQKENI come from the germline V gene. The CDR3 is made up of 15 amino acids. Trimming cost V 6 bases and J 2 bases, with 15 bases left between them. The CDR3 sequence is CASSLDRGTTDTQYF. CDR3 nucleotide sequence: TGTGCCAGCTCCCTCGACAGAGGAACCACAGATACGCAGTATTTT.

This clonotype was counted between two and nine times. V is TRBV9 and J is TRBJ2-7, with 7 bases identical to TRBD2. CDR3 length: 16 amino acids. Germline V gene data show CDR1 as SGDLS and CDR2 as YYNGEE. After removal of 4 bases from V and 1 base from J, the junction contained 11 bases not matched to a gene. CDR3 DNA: TGTGCCAGCAGCCCACGGGGGGATTTCCTATCCTACGAGCAGTACTTC. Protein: CASSPRGDFLSYEQYF.

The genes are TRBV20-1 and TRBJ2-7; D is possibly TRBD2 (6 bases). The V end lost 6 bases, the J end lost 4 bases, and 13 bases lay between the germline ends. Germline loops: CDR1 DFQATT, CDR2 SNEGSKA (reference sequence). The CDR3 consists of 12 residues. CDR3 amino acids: CSARRTTYEQYF. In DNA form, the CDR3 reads TGCAGTGCGCGCCGGACTACGTACGAGCAGTACTTC.

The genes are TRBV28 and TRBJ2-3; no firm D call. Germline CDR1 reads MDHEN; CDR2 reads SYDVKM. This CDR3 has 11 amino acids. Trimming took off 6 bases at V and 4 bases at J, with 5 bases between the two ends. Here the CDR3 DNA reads TGTGCCAGCAGGATGCCAGATACGCAGTATTTT. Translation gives CASRMPDTQYF.

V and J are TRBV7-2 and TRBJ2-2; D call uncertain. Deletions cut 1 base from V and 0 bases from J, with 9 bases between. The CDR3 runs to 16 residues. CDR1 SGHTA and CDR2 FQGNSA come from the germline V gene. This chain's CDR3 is CASSLGGVANTGELFF. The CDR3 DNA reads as TGTGCCAGCAGCTTAGGAGGCGTAGCGAACACCGGGGAGCTGTTTTTT.

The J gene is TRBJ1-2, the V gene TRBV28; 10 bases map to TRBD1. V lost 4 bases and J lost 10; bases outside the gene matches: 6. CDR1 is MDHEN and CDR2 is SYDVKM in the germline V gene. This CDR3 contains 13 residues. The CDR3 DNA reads TGTGCCAGCAGTTCGGACAGGGGGTTTCTCTACACCTTC. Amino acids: CASSSDRGFLYTF.

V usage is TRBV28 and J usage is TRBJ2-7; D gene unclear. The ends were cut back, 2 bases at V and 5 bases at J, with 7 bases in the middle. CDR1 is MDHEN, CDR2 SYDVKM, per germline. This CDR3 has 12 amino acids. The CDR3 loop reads CASSLVPHEQYF. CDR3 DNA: TGTGCCAGCAGTTTAGTTCCCCACGAGCAGTACTTC.

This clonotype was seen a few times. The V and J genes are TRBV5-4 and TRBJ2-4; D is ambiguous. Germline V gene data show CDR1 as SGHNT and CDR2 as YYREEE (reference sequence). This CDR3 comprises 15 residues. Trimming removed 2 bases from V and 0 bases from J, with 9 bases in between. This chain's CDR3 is CASSFPTGAKNIQYF. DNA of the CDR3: TGTGCCAGCAGCTTCCCCACGGGAGCCAAAAACATTCAGTACTTC.

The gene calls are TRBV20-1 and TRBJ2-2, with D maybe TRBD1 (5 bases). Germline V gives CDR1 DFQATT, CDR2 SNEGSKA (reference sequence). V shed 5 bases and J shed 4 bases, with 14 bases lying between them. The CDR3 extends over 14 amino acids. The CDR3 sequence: CSAAGQPLTGELFF. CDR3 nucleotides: TGCAGTGCTGCCGGACAACCTCTCACCGGGGAGCTGTTTTTT.

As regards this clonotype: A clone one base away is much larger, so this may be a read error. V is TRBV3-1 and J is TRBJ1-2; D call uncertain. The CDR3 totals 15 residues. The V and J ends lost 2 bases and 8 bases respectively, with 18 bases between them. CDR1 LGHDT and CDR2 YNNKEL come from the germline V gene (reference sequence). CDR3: CASSQTGISLRGYTF. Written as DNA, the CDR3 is TGTGCCAGCAGCCAAACCGGGATATCGCTTCGGGGCTACACCTTC.

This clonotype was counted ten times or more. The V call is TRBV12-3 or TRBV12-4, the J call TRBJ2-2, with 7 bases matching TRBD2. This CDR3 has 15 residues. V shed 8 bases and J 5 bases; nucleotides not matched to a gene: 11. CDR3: CASRAAGVGTGELFF. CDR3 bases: TGTGCCAGCCGGGCTGCGGGAGTAGGGACCGGGGAGCTGTTTTTT.

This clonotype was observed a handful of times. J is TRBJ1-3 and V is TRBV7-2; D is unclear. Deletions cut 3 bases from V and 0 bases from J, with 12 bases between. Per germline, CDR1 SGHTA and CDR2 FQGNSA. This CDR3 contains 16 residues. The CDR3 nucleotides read TGTGCCAGCAGCTTTTCCAGGAGGAGCTCTGGAAACACCATATATTTT. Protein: CASSFSRRSSGNTIYF.

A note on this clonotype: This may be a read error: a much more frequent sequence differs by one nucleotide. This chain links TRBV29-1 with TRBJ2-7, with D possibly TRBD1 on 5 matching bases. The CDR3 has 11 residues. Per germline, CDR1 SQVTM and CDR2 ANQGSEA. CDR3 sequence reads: CGVLDIYEQYF. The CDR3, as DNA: TGCGGCGTCTTGGACATTTACGAGCAGTACTTC.

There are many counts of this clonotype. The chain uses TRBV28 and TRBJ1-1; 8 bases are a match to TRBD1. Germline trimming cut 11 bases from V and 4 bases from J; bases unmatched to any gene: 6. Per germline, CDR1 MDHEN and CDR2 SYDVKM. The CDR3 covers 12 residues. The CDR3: CAGGQGSTEAFF. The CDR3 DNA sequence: TGTGCCGGAGGACAGGGAAGCACTGAAGCTTTCTTT.